This T cell receptor beta chain was documented in a study of human T cells and chemical hapten exposure. Overall study context: For sensitization, 2% DPC was applied to a 2 cm by 2 cm patch of upper inner arm skin.

Regarding time point: pre-sensitization, week 0. Treatment here: therapeutic diphenylcyclopropenone sensitization with weekly scalp DPC. The template was total RNA from unfractionated whole blood. In TCRdb, the RACE reads were re-called with MiXCR into one record per CDR3 protein. The table shows about 260,000 distinct CDR3 sequences, with about 9% occurring only once. Germline lookup yields CDR1 MGHRA and CDR2 YSYEKL. After removal of 0 bases from V and 3 bases from J, the junction contained 6 bases not matched to a gene. CDR3 length: 16 residues. The chain joins TRBV4-1 to TRBJ2-7; 9 nucleotides agree with TRBD2. This clonotype was obtained from a woman aged 35 to 49 with alopecia areata. Some clones in this sample may be carry-over from other donors' samples. The sequences come from whole blood, collected in connection with sensitization to the hapten diphenylcyclopropenone (DPC). CDR3 nucleotides: TGCGCCAGCAGCCAAGAACTAGCGGGTAACATCTACGAGCAGTACTTC. Protein sequence: CASSQELAGNIYEQYF.